The next 27 T cell receptor beta chains were all read from a single sample in a study of blood T cell repertoires in COVID-19. Clones were read by immunoSEQ multiplex PCR, and TCRdb kept only the in-frame ones, dropping some. The sample holds 250,000 or so clones; approximately 87% are singletons and the top ten take less than 1.6%. The sequenced sample consisted of peripheral blood. Receptors were obtained from a woman in her thirties or forties who had recovered from COVID-19.

The chain joins TRBV7-9 to TRBJ1-4; TRBD1 agrees at 8 bases. Germline V gives CDR1 SEHNR, CDR2 FQNEAQ (reference sequence). J gave up 6 bases and V 1 base, and 4 bases lay outside the gene matches. The CDR3 is made up of 15 amino acids. CDR3 sequence: CASSLGQGTHEKLFF. The CDR3 coding sequence is TGTGCCAGCAGCTTAGGACAGGGGACTCATGAAAAACTGTTTTTT. Drawing the rest from reference TRBV7-9 and TRBJ1-4, the complete variable domain is DTGVSQNPRHKITKRGQNVTFRCDPISEHNRLYWYRQTLGQGPEFLTYFQNEAQLEKSRLLSDRFSAERPKGSFSTLEIQRTEQGDSAMYLCASSLGQGTHEKLFFGSGTQLSVL.

The V and J genes are TRBV7-9 and TRBJ1-6; possible D gene TRBD1, 5 bases. V lost 5 bases, J lost 12 bases, and 20 bases lay in between. Germline assignment: CDR1 SEHNR and CDR2 FQNEAQ (reference sequence). This CDR3 contains 15 residues. This CDR3 is CASSPVGVGGRPLHF. Written as DNA, the CDR3 is TGTGCCAGCAGCCCCGTTGGGGTTGGGGGGAGACCCCTCCACTTT.

V usage is TRBV7-2 and J usage is TRBJ1-2; no firm D call. V lost 5 bases to trimming and J lost 2 bases, with 15 bases between them. Germline V gives CDR1 SGHTA, CDR2 FQGNSA. There are 15 residues in the CDR3. CDR3 amino acids: CASSPKWAANYGYTF. The CDR3 DNA reads TGTGCCAGCAGCCCTAAGTGGGCAGCCAACTATGGCTACACCTTC. The full variable domain, rest sourced from reference TRBV7-2 and TRBJ1-2, is GAGVSQSPSNKVTEKGKDVELRCDPISGHTALYWYRQSLGQGLEFLIYFQGNSAPDKSGLPSDRFSAERTGGSVSTLTIQRTQQEDSAVYLCASSPKWAANYGYTFGSGTRLTVV.

This clone was seen only once. This rearrangement joins TRBV5-6 to TRBJ2-3; D perhaps matches TRBD1 (5 bases). This CDR3 comprises 15 residues. Trimming took 2 bases from V and 2 from J, leaving 12 bases between them. Germline assignment: CDR1 SGHDT and CDR2 YYEEEE. This chain's CDR3 is CASSLLTAVTDTQYF. CDR3 DNA: TGTGCCAGCAGCTTACTGACAGCTGTCACAGATACGCAGTATTTT. Full variable domain (rest looked up from reference TRBV5-6 and TRBJ2-3): DAGVTQSPTHLIKTRGQQVTLRCSPKSGHDTVSWYQQALGQGPQFIFQYYEEEERQRGNFPDRFSGHQFPNYSSELNVNALLLGDSALYLCASSLLTAVTDTQYFGPGTRLTVL.

The V gene is TRBV18, the J gene TRBJ2-7; 10 bases are a match to TRBD2. The CDR3 has 14 residues. Germline-derived CDR1 and CDR2 are KGHSH and LQKENI. Trimming took 3 bases from V and 3 from J; bases not matched to a gene: 2. CDR3 nucleotide sequence: TGTGCCAGCTCACCTAGCGGGGGGAACTACGAGCAGTACTTC. Translation: CASSPSGGNYEQYF.

This rearrangement joins TRBV5-4 to TRBJ1-2, with a tentative D call TRBD1 (6 bases). The CDR3 totals 12 residues. Germline assignment: CDR1 SGHNT and CDR2 YYREEE (reference sequence). V dropped 2 bases and J dropped 8 bases, with 10 bases sitting between them. The CDR3 DNA reads as TGTGCCAGCAGCTTAGACAGGTGGGGCTACACCTTC. Protein product: CASSLDRWGYTF.

The CDR3 region has the DNA TGCGCCAGCAGCTTCGGACAGGGCTTGACTGAAGCTTTCTTT. Its translation is CASSFGQGLTEAFF. The J gene is TRBJ1-1, the V gene TRBV5-1, with TRBD1 matching 8 bases. Germline trimming cut 2 bases from V and 5 bases from J; bases unmatched to any gene: 5. The CDR3 totals 14 residues. The germline V gene has CDR1 SGHRS and CDR2 YFSETQ.

The chain carries TRBV10-3 and TRBJ2-7; 11 nucleotides line up with TRBD1. The V gene end was trimmed by 2 bases and the J gene end by 2 bases; junction bases not matched to a gene: 5. Per the germline V gene, CDR1 is ENHRY and CDR2 is SYGVKD. The CDR3 loop spans 16 amino acids. The CDR3 is CAISEHSGQGAYEQYF. The CDR3 bases are TGTGCCATCAGTGAGCACTCGGGACAGGGGGCCTACGAGCAGTACTTC.

This clone was counted once. The V call is TRBV29-1, the J call TRBJ2-7, with TRBD1 matching over 7 bases. Germline CDR1 reads SQVTM; CDR2 reads ANQGSEA. The CDR3 is 13 residues long. Trimming cost V 6 bases and J 3 bases; bases outside gene matches: 8. The CDR3: CSVRQGSDYEQYF. The CDR3 nucleotides read TGCAGCGTAAGACAGGGATCCGACTACGAGCAGTACTTC.

The CDR3 DNA reads TGCAGCGTTTGGACAGGGGCTTATGGCGAGCAGTACTTC. Translated: CSVWTGAYGEQYF. The V gene is TRBV29-1, the J gene TRBJ2-7, with 9 bases identical to TRBD1. The CDR3 sequence is 13 residues long. Germline-derived CDR1 and CDR2 are SQVTM and ANQGSEA. Unmatched junction bases numbered 8, after V lost 5 bases and J lost 6 bases.

The chain joins TRBV3-1 (or the pseudogene TRBV3-2) to TRBJ2-1; 8 bases are shared with TRBD2. This CDR3 comprises 16 residues. CDR1 is LGHDT, CDR2 YNNKEL, per germline (reference sequence). V shed 4 bases, J shed 5 bases, and the junction held 10 bases outside the gene matches. CDR3: CASSPYHSGGNNEQFF. Here the CDR3 DNA reads TGTGCCAGCAGCCCCTACCACAGCGGGGGAAACAATGAGCAGTTCTTC.

This chain uses TRBV7-9 with TRBJ2-1; D unresolved. There are 13 residues in the CDR3. The V gene lost 2 bases and the J gene lost 8 bases, with 10 bases spanning the gap. From germline, CDR1 is SEHNR and CDR2 FQNEAQ (reference sequence). CDR3 nucleotide sequence: TGTGCCAGCAGCTTATTGGAGCACGATGAGCAGTTCTTC. Translating gives CASSLLEHDEQFF.

CDR3 bases: TGTGCCAGCAGCTACGGGGCAGATACGCAGTATTTT. Amino acid sequence: CASSYGADTQYF. The V and J genes are TRBV3-1 (or the pseudogene TRBV3-2) and TRBJ2-3; D possibly corresponds to TRBD2 (5 bases). Trimming took 5 bases from V and 4 from J, leaving 7 bases between them. This CDR3 has 12 amino acids. Germline-derived CDR1 and CDR2 are LGHDT and YNNKEL (reference sequence).

The V call is TRBV6-5, the J call TRBJ1-1, with TRBD1 matching over 8 bases. The J segment lost 1 base and the V segment lost 7 bases, leaving 8 bases of the junction unmatched. The CDR3 covers 15 residues. From germline, CDR1 is MNHEY and CDR2 SVGAGI. CDR3 sequence: CASNFRGRGNTEAFF. The CDR3 DNA reads as TGTGCCAGCAACTTCAGGGGGCGCGGGAACACTGAAGCTTTCTTT.

The J gene is TRBJ2-7, the V gene TRBV7-9; TRBD2 aligns across 9 bases. CDR3 length equals 15 residues. With V trimmed by 5 bases and J by 5 bases, 10 bases remained unmatched. Germline CDR1 SEHNR, CDR2 FQNEAQ (reference sequence). The CDR3 is CASSPRGRGNDEQYF. As DNA, the CDR3 is TGTGCCAGCAGCCCACGCGGGAGGGGGAACGACGAGCAGTACTTC.

This sequence joins TRBV7-9 and TRBJ1-2; D is unresolved. This CDR3 has 14 amino acids. Germline assignment: CDR1 SEHNR and CDR2 FQNEAQ (reference sequence). Deletions cut 6 bases from V and 4 bases from J, with 15 bases between. This CDR3 is CASSLGRGPYGYTF. CDR3 sequence (DNA): TGTGCCAGCAGTTTGGGCCGGGGTCCCTATGGCTACACCTTC.

The genes are TRBV27 and TRBJ2-2, with D tentatively TRBD2 (7 bases). V was cut by 2 bases and J by 5 bases, with 12 bases left in between. Looked up from germline, CDR1 is MNHEY and CDR2 is SMNVEV (reference sequence). This CDR3 is 15 amino acids long. DNA for the CDR3: TGTGCCAGCAGTTTAACGGGGGGCCGGACCGGGGAGCTGTTTTTT. As protein: CASSLTGGRTGELFF.

DNA of the CDR3: TGCGCCAGCAGCTGGACAGGGGGCGAGCAGTACTTC. Translated, it gives CASSWTGGEQYF. The chain links TRBV5-1 to TRBJ2-7; the match to TRBD1 covers 10 bases. V shed 3 bases, J shed 6 bases, and the junction held 0 bases outside the gene matches. Germline V gene sequence: CDR1 SGHRS, CDR2 YFSETQ. This CDR3 has 12 amino acids. The whole variable domain, filled in from reference TRBV5-1 and TRBJ2-7, reads KAGVTQTPRYLIKTRGQQVTLSCSPISGHRSVSWYQQTPGQGLQFLFEYFSETQRNKGNFPGRFSGRQFSNSRSEMNVSTLELGDSALYLCASSWTGGEQYFGPGTRLTVT.

The V gene is TRBV12-3 or TRBV12-4, the J gene TRBJ1-2; 8 bases are a match to TRBD1. V trimming: 4 bases; J trimming: 10 bases; junction bases outside the gene matches: 2. CDR3 size: 11 residues. CDR3 in amino acids: CASSSTGDYTF. The CDR3 DNA sequence: TGTGCCAGCAGTTCGACAGGGGACTACACCTTC.

The chain uses TRBV4-2 and TRBJ1-3, with 8 positions matching TRBD1. Per germline, CDR1 LGHNA and CDR2 YNFKEQ. With V trimmed by 4 bases and J by 4 bases, 6 bases remained unmatched. This CDR3 contains 15 residues. The CDR3 DNA reads as TGTGCCAGCAGCCCTCCGACAGGGGTCGGAAACACCATATATTTT. Translating it yields CASSPPTGVGNTIYF.

The chain uses TRBV11-2 and TRBJ2-1, with 7 bases fitting TRBD2. V shed 3 bases, J shed 3 bases, and the junction held 5 bases outside the gene matches. CDR3 length equals 15 residues. Per the germline V gene, CDR1 is SGHAT and CDR2 is FQNNGV. The CDR3: CASSLGSGNYNEQFF. CDR3 nucleotide sequence: TGTGCCAGCAGCTTGGGGAGCGGGAACTACAATGAGCAGTTCTTC.

This rearrangement joins TRBV14 to TRBJ2-7; 11 bases align to TRBD2. CDR3 size: 15 residues. In germline, CDR1 is SGHDN, CDR2 FVKESK. The J segment lost 6 bases and the V segment lost 4 bases, leaving 8 bases of the junction unmatched. CDR3 sequence (DNA): TGTGCCAGCAGCCGGTCACTAGCGGGGGTGGGCGAGCAGTACTTC. Translation gives CASSRSLAGVGEQYF.

This chain joins TRBV7-9 and TRBJ1-1; D not resolved. The CDR3 contains 14 residues. Germline V gene lookup returns CDR1 SEHNR and CDR2 FQNEAQ (reference sequence). V dropped 1 base and J dropped 3 bases, with 9 bases sitting between them. The CDR3 bases are TGTGCCAGCAGCTTAGGGCAGGCCTACACTGAAGCTTTCTTT. Amino acids: CASSLGQAYTEAFF.

This clone was detected a few times. The rearrangement uses TRBV10-3 and TRBJ2-2; the match to TRBD1 covers 8 bases. The germline gives CDR1 ENHRY, CDR2 SYGVKD. J was trimmed by 7 bases and V by 5 bases; bases with no gene match: 6. This CDR3 comprises 14 residues. The CDR3 protein is CAISWTGNHGELFF. The CDR3 DNA follows: TGTGCCATCAGTTGGACAGGGAATCACGGGGAGCTGTTTTTT.

The V gene is TRBV2, the J gene TRBJ2-7; TRBD1 agrees at 7 bases. This CDR3 comprises 18 residues. Germline CDR1 and CDR2: SNHLY and FYNNEI. The V segment lost 6 bases and the J segment 6 bases; nucleotides outside the gene matches: 23. CDR3 protein: CASRFSPYLDRIGAEQYF. The CDR3 DNA sequence: TGTGCCAGCAGATTTTCCCCTTACCTGGACAGGATAGGCGCCGAGCAGTACTTC.

The rearrangement links TRBV18 to TRBJ1-5, with D possibly TRBD1 on 6 matching bases. From germline, CDR1 is KGHSH and CDR2 LQKENI. The CDR3 spans 17 residues. Between the trimmed V and J ends, which lost 2 bases and 3 bases, there was a span of 17 bases. Written as DNA, the CDR3 is TGTGCCAGCTCACCAACGTTCCCCGGGACACCCAATCAGCCCCAGCATTTT. Amino acids: CASSPTFPGTPNQPQHF.

The rearrangement joins TRBV5-1 to TRBJ2-5, with 9 bases lining up with TRBD1. CDR3 length: 15 amino acids. V shed 4 bases and J 4 bases; nucleotides not matched to a gene: 8. CDR1 and CDR2 (germline): SGHRS, YFSETQ. CDR3 DNA: TGCGCCAGCAGCGAACGGACAGGGGCTGGAGAGACCCAGTACTTC. Translating it yields CASSERTGAGETQYF.